These T cell receptor beta chains were read from a single sample in a study of OX40 agonist ivuxolimab in advanced cancers. Some clones are missing from TCRdb's copy, which holds only in-frame ones; the method was immunoSEQ multiplex PCR. The sample has 90,000 to 130,000 clones; around 93% are singletons. The sequenced sample was CD4+ or CD8+ T cells sorted from blood, obtained in a trial of the OX40 agonist ivuxolimab. Receptors were obtained from an adult with an advanced solid tumor such as melanoma, head and neck, liver or kidney cancer. Both conserved end residues are part of each CDR3. D genes are given only for firm matches. Size is stated for part of the rows, as once, few or many counts, or as a class when the clone is expanded.

>few|TRBJ2-1|TRBV2|-
CASRSGGRIGNEQFF
TGTGCCAGCAGGAGTGGGGGGCGGATAGGCAATGAGCAGTTCTTC
>-|TRBJ2-1|TRBV18|TRBD2
CASSQPSSGGKGEQFF
TGTGCCAGCTCACAGCCCTCTAGCGGGGGGAAAGGTGAGCAGTTCTTC
>-|TRBJ2-1|TRBV18|-
CASSPLPGESYNEQFF
TGTGCCAGCTCACCTCTCCCGGGAGAGTCCTACAATGAGCAGTTCTTC
>-|TRBJ2-7|TRBV30|TRBD2
CAWSERGGEQYF
TGTGCCTGGAGTGAACGCGGGGGCGAGCAGTACTTC
>few|TRBJ1-1|TRBV7-9|TRBD1
CASSLGTGEAFF
TGTGCCAGCAGCTTAGGGACAGGTGAAGCTTTCTTT
>-|TRBJ2-1|TRBV7-2|TRBD2
CASSLPGLAGVNEQFF
TGTGCCAGCAGCTTACCGGGACTAGCGGGAGTTAATGAGCAGTTCTTC
>few|TRBJ1-2|TRBV6-1|TRBD1
CASSGQGSDGYTF
TGTGCCAGCAGTGGACAGGGGAGCGATGGCTACACCTTC
>few|TRBJ2-3|TRBV4-2|-
CASSQDRGGGAQYF
TGTGCCAGCAGCCAAGATCGGGGAGGGGGGGCGCAGTATTTT
>-|TRBJ2-2|TRBV5-1|-
CASRESGVNTGELFF
TGCGCCAGCAGGGAATCAGGGGTTAACACCGGGGAGCTGTTTTTT
>once|TRBJ2-3|TRBV6-6|-
CAGASVAGTDTQYF
TGTGCCGGGGCGTCGGTCGCCGGCACAGATACGCAGTATTTT
>-|TRBJ2-6|TRBV11-2|-
CASSLGSTAWGANVLTF
TGTGCCAGCAGCTTAGGGTCCACGGCTTGGGGGGCCAACGTCCTGACTTTC
>-|TRBJ1-1|TRBV30|-
CAWSVWGGVNTEAFF
TGTGCCTGGAGTGTATGGGGAGGGGTGAACACTGAAGCTTTCTTT
>many|TRBJ2-5|TRBV7-3|-
CASSARDGQETQYF
TGTGCCAGCAGCGCCCGGGACGGGCAAGAGACCCAGTACTTC
>-|TRBJ2-7|TRBV30|-
CAWSLQVYEQYF
TGTGCCTGGAGTTTACAGGTCTACGAGCAGTACTTC
>-|TRBJ2-5|TRBV6-1|-
CASSTGPQETQYF
TGTGCCAGCAGTACAGGGCCCCAAGAGACCCAGTACTTC
>-|TRBJ2-5|TRBV7-2|TRBD2
CASRVSGGAETQYF
TGTGCCAGCAGAGTTAGCGGGGGGGCTGAGACCCAGTACTTC
>-|TRBJ2-3|TRBV7-9|TRBD1
CASSFGTGNGDTQYF
TGTGCCAGCAGCTTCGGGACAGGGAATGGGGATACGCAGTATTTT
>-|TRBJ1-4|TRBV6-1|TRBD1
CASSDGTGGPFNEKLFF
TGTGCCAGCAGTGATGGGACAGGGGGACCATTTAATGAAAAACTGTTTTTT
>-|TRBJ2-3|TRBV11-2|-
CASSLASDEFSTDTQYF
TGTGCCAGCAGCTTAGCCTCGGACGAGTTTAGCACAGATACGCAGTATTTT
>few|TRBJ1-6|TRBV30|-
CAGKQGNSPLHF
TGTGCCGGGAAACAGGGAAATTCACCCCTCCACTTT
>once|TRBJ2-1|TRBV11-2|-
CASSLDLGGHNEQFF
TGTGCCAGCAGCTTAGATTTGGGGGGCCACAATGAGCAGTTCTTC
>-|TRBJ1-1|TRBV6-6|-
CASRYAGSGTEAFF
TGTGCCAGCAGGTACGCGGGGTCCGGCACTGAAGCTTTCTTT
>-|TRBJ1-3|TRBV2|-
CASRTAGGNTIYF
TGTGCCAGCCGGACAGCGGGGGGAAACACCATATATTTT
>-|TRBJ2-7|TRBV21-1|-
CASSKVRTREKPYEQYF
TGTGCCAGCAGCAAAGTTCGGACCAGGGAGAAACCCTACGAGCAGTACTTC
>-|TRBJ2-3|TRBV30|TRBD2
CAWGLAGGTDTQYF
TGTGCCTGGGGACTAGCGGGGGGAACAGATACGCAGTATTTT
>once|TRBJ1-2|TRBV6-1|-
CASSEDSGLSIPRYTF
TGTGCCAGCAGTGAAGATAGCGGACTATCTATTCCCCGCTACACCTTC
>-|TRBJ2-2|TRBV5-1|TRBD1
CASSWGQGPGELFF
TGCGCCAGCAGCTGGGGACAGGGACCCGGGGAGCTGTTTTTT
>-|TRBJ2-7|TRBV19|TRBD2
CASSSSGSWNEQYF
TGTGCCAGTAGTTCGAGCGGGAGTTGGAACGAGCAGTACTTC
>-|TRBJ2-7|TRBV6-5|-
CASSYDPTPYEQYF
TGTGCCAGCAGTTACGATCCTACCCCTTACGAGCAGTACTTC
>-|TRBJ1-4|TRBV30|-
CAWGAGGSGEKLFF
TGTGCCTGGGGGGCGGGAGGGTCAGGAGAAAAACTGTTTTTT
>-|TRBJ2-3|TRBV30|TRBD2
CAWGTSGTDTQYF
TGTGCCTGGGGGACTAGCGGCACAGATACGCAGTATTTT
>-|TRBJ2-1|TRBV6-5|-
CASSLLSEQFF
TGTGCCAGCAGTCTCCTTTCGGAGCAGTTCTTC
>-|TRBJ1-1|TRBV4-1|-
CASSHNLMNTEAFF
TGCGCCAGCAGTCACAACTTGATGAACACTGAAGCTTTCTTT
>-|TRBJ2-2|TRBV11-2|TRBD2
CASSILAGAVEAGELFF
TGTGCCAGCAGCATACTAGCGGGAGCAGTGGAAGCCGGGGAGCTGTTTTTT
>-|TRBJ2-1|TRBV7-8|-
CASSWDSKGYNEQFF
TGTGCCAGCAGCTGGGATAGCAAGGGCTACAATGAGCAGTTCTTC
>-|TRBJ1-3|TRBV11-3|-
CASSSEGLGNTIYF
TGTGCCAGCAGCTCCGAGGGTCTTGGAAACACCATATATTTT
>-|TRBJ2-7|TRBV6-6|-
CASRDWGEGYEQYF
TGTGCCAGCAGGGATTGGGGTGAGGGTTACGAGCAGTACTTC